The present T cell receptor (beta chain) was sequenced within a study of blood T cell repertoires in COVID-19. Study-wide context: COVID-19 samples, acute and convalescent, were from the United States, Italy and Spain. Sample material is recorded as cDNA or gDNA derived from T cells, B-cell-depleted T cells, or PBMCs.

Sequencing was performed with immunoSEQ multiplex PCR; in TCRdb, only in-frame clones are kept and a portion is missing. Counted here are over 150,000 clones, 90% to 95% occurring once; the ten biggest clones make up around 0.5%. The V and J ends lost 1 base and 2 bases, in that order; junction bases with no gene match: 14. This CDR3 is built from 18 residues. Germline CDR1 and CDR2: SEHNR and FQNEAQ (reference sequence). Sequencing was done on a sample of peripheral blood. This clonotype was sampled from a man aged 45-65 years with acute or convalescent COVID-19. The chain is built from TRBV7-9 and TRBJ2-7; 7 positions agree with TRBD1. CDR3 nucleotide sequence: TGTGCCAGCAGCTTAGGAAGGTCCCGGGACAGCCGGACCTACGAGCAGTACGTC. Protein: CASSLGRSRDSRTYEQYV.